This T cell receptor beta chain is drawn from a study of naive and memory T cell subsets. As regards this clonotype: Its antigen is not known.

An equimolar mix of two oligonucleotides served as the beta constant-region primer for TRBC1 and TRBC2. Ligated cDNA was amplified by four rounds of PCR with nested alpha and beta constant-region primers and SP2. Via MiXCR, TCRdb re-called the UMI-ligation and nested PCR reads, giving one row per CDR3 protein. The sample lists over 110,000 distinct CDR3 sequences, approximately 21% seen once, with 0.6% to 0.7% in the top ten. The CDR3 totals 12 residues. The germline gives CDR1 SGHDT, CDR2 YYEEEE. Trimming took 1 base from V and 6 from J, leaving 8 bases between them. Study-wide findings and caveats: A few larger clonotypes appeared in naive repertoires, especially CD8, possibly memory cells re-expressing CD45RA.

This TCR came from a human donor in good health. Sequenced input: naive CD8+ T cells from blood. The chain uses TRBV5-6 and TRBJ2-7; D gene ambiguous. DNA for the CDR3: TGTGCCAGCAGCTTGTATGTTGCCGAGCAGTACTTC. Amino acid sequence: CASSLYVAEQYF.